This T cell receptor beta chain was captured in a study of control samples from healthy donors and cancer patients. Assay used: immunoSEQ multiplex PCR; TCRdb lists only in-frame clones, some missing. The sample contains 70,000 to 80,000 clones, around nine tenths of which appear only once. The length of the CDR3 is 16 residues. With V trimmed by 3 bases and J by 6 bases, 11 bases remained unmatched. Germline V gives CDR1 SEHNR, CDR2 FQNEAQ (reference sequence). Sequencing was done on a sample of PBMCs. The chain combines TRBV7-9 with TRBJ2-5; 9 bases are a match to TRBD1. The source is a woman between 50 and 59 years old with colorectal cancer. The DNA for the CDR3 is TGTGCCAGCAGCTTTTCTGGGACGGGACAGGGAAAGACCCAGTACTTC. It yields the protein CASSFSGTGQGKTQYF.